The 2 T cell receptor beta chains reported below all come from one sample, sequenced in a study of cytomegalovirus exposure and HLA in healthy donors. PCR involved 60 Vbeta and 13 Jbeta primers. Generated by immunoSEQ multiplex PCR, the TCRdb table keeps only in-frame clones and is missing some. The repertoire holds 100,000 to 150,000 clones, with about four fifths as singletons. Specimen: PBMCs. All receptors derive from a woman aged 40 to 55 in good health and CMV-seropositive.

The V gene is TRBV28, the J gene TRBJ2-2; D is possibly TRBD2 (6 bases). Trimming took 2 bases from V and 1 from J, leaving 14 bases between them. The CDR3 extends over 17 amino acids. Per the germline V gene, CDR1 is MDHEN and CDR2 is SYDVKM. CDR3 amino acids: CASSLPTGDVNTGELFF. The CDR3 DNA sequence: TGTGCCAGCAGTTTACCGACGGGAGACGTGAACACCGGGGAGCTGTTTTTT. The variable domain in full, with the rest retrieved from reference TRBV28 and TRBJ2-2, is DVKVTQSSRYLVKRTGEKVFLECVQDMDHENMFWYRQDPGLGLRLIYFSYDVKMKEKGDIPEGYSVSREKKERFSLILESASTNQTSMYLCASSLPTGDVNTGELFFGEGSRLTVL.

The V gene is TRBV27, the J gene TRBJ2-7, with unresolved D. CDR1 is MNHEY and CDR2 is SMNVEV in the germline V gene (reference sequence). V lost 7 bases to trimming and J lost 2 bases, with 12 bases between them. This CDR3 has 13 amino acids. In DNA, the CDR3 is TGTGCCAGCAAAAGTCACAGAACCTACGAGCAGTACTTC. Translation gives CASKSHRTYEQYF.